This T cell receptor beta chain is drawn from a study of blood T cell repertoires in COVID-19. A few counts support this clone. The sample has other DNA sequences that encode this CDR3 too. As processed by the authors: Amplification of reference gene primers was used by the study to estimate nucleated cell counts. Generated by immunoSEQ multiplex PCR, the TCRdb table keeps only in-frame clones and is missing some. V, J and clone size derive from that table, while D and trimming were established from the DNA sequence. Of about 300,000 clones in the sample, 85% to 90% are singletons; the top ten hold 6% to 8%. Germline loops: CDR1 SGHRS, CDR2 YFSETQ. Between the trimmed V and J ends, which lost 1 base and 2 bases, there was a span of 9 bases. The CDR3 covers 14 residues.

Sequenced material: peripheral blood. The J gene is TRBJ1-1, the V gene TRBV5-1, with D tentatively TRBD1 (5 bases). This receptor was identified in a woman in her fifties or sixties with COVID-19, enrolled during active disease. As DNA, the CDR3 is TGCGCCAGCAGCTTGACAGGCGCTAACACTGAAGCTTTCTTT. Translation gives CASSLTGANTEAFF.